The sequence of this TCR beta chain was determined in a study of blood T cells in healthy people across ages (dated by TCRdb to between 2015 and 2017). For context, the study as a whole: In model experiments, template switching captured roughly one uniquely barcoded TCR beta cDNA molecule for every two T cells. Age-related changes in TCR beta repertoire diversity were measured in the study by deep sequencing normalized with unique cDNA molecular identifiers. Four age groups were formed from the donors: young (average approximately 15 years), middle-aged (approximately 40), aged (approximately 60) and long-lived (less than 85). To avoid experimental bias, donors of different ages were randomly spread across the sequencing lanes. Using the same blood draw, the study looked at two additional independent replicas of 1 million unique cDNA reads for two donors, one aged 18 to 30 and the other aged 80 or older.

Libraries were made using 5' RACE. These reads were obtained on an Illumina HiSeq 2500. A second PCR of about 7 to 12 cycles was performed with a sample-barcoded 5' primer and a J-beta primer mix. A unique molecular identifier was introduced onto each TCR beta cDNA molecule by a template-switch 5' adaptor carrying 12 random nucleotides. Each sample yielded at least 2.5 million CDR3-containing paired-end reads. First-strand cDNA was synthesized from all RNA with the Mint cDNA synthesis kit, primed by a TRBC-specific oligonucleotide. After uracil-DNA glycosylase treatment, a first 18-cycle PCR used universal primers M1SS and BC2_uni_R on all cDNA. Per the authors' processing: Each sample was normalized by randomly selecting 1 million high-quality reads, each carrying a distinct molecular identifier. Reads sharing molecular identifiers were discarded rather than binned into consensus sequences. MiTCR, set to a Q25 quality threshold and the strictest error-elimination algorithm, was used for CDR3 identification, clonotype clustering and error correction. A nonparametric unseen species model with Euler transformation was used to estimate a lower bound on total TCR beta diversity. Starting from the raw public reads, TCRdb applied fastp trimming at Q25, assembled clones with MiXCR and retained in-frame beta chains. CDR3 protein duplicates are merged, each entry listing the most common genes and DNA. The V and J calls follow TCRdb's processing rather than the paper's. The table for this sample lists 780,000 or so distinct CDR3 sequences; more than 55% of them were counted only once. 20% to 30% of the sample is held by the ten biggest clonotypes.

Systemically healthy Caucasian individuals from Russia, around 38 in total and aged about 6 to 95 years, were included as donors. Each donor gave about 10 milliliters of peripheral blood, drawn into EDTA-treated Vacutainer tubes. Ficoll-Paque density-gradient centrifugation was used to isolate PBMCs, with at least 6.5 million per sample. Trizol reagent was used to extract total RNA from the PBMCs, yielding at least 5.5 micrograms per sample. The percentages of naive CD45RAhigh/CD27high T cells were determined by flow cytometry on a PBMC aliquot from every donor. Details on this clonotype: The antigen it recognizes is unknown. The sample holds no much larger clone one base away, and base qualities are not on file.

The CDR3, from cysteine to phenylalanine, totals 16 residues. The read is trimmed to its CDR3 DNA, 48 bases read in frame from base 1. V is shortened by 5 bases, J by 2 bases, and the region joining them spans 19 bases. Per the germline V gene (reference sequence), DFQATT is the CDR1 and SNEGSKA is the CDR2. Broader findings and caveats from the paper: As age increased, observed TCR beta diversity per million T cells dropped in a roughly linear way, and a significant reduction was already evident by age 40. Bulk unsorted PBMC profiling prevented conclusive comparison of naive and antigen-experienced compartments. Because the CMV infection status of the donors was unknown, age-related changes in expanded clonotypes may potentially have been confounded. Compared with the aged group, the long-lived group had more naive CD4+ T cells, fewer expanded clones and increased TCR diversity, a pattern suggesting age selection. Estimates of total diversity from one million sequenced T cells were regarded as lower bounds and underestimates. There was a strong correlation between observed TCR beta diversity and the percentage of naive T cells measured by flow cytometry.

What was sequenced was blood. The receptor's source is a man aged 35 to 55 in good health. The rearranged chain carries TRBV20-1 and TRBJ1-5, with a weak D call of TRBD1 (6 bases match). The CDR3 corresponds to CSAPPGTRTGNQPQHF. The nucleotide sequence reads TGCAGTGCTCCCCCGGGAACCAGGACAGGCAATCAGCCCCAGCATTTT.